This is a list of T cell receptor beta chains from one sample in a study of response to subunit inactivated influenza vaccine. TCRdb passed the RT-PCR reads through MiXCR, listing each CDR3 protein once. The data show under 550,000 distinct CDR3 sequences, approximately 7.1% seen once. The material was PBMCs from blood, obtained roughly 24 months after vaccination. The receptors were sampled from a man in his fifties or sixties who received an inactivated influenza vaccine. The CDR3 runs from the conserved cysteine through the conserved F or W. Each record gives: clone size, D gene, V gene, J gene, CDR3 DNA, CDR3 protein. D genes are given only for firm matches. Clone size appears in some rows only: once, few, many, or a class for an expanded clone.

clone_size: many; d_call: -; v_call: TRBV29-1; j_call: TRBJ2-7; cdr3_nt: TGCAGCGTTCCACAACCCCAGGGGAGTGAGCAGTACTTC; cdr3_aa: CSVPQPQGSEQYF
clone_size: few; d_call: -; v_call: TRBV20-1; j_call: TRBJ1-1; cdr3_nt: TGCAGTGCTAGAGCTGGGGCGCACCTATCTAACACTGAAGCTTTCTTT; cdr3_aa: CSARAGAHLSNTEAFF
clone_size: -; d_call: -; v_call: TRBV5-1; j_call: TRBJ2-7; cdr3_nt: TGCGCCAGCAGTCTCTCGGCCAATGAGCAGTACTTC; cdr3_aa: CASSLSANEQYF
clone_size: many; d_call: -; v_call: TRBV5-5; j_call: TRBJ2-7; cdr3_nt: TGTGCCAGCAGCCCGTTAGGGAACAGGGGAGGCTACGAGCAGTACTTC; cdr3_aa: CASSPLGNRGGYEQYF
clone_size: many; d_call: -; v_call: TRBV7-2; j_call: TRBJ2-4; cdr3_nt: TGTGCCAGCAGCCCAGGGACGGCGAACATTCAGTACTTC; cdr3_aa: CASSPGTANIQYF
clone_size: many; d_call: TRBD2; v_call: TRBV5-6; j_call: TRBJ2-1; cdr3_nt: TGTGCCAGCAGCCCGATTGACGTACTGGCTAGCGGGAGAGGGAGCAATGAGCAGTTCTTC; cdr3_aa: CASSPIDVLASGRGSNEQFF
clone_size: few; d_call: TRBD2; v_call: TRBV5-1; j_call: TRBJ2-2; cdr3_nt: TGCGCCAGCAGCCAACTAGCGGGGACGAACACCGGGGAGCTGTTTTTT; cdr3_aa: CASSQLAGTNTGELFF
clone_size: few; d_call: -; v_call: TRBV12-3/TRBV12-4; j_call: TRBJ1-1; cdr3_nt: TGTGCCAGCAGTTTGGGAACGTGGGGCAGGGCGAACACTGAAGCTTTCTTT; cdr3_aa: CASSLGTWGRANTEAFF
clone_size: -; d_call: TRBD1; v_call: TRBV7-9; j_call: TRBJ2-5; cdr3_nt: TGTGCCAGCAGCCCGGGGACAGTACCACTAGAGACCCAGTACTTC; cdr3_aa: CASSPGTVPLETQYF
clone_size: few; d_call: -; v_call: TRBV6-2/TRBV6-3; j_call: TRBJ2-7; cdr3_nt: TGTGCCAGCAGGAAGACAGCCCCCTACGAGCAGTACTTC; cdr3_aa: CASRKTAPYEQYF
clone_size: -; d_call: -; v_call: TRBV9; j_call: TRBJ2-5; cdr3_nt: TGTGCCAGCAGCCTCATGGGGGGTTTCGAGACCCAGTACTTC; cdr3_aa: CASSLMGGFETQYF
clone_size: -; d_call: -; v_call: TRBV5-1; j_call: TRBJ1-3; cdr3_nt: TGCGCCAGCAGCACTAGCCCCGTAGGGGGAAACACCATATATTTT; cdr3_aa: CASSTSPVGGNTIYF
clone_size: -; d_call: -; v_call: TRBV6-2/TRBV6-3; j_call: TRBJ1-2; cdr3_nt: TGTGCCAGCTTGACAGAGAGCGTCTATGGCTACACCTTC; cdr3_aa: CASLTESVYGYTF
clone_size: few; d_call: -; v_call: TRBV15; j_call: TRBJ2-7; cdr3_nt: TGTGCCACCAGCAGAGACCAGGGGAGGGAGCAGTACTTC; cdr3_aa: CATSRDQGREQYF
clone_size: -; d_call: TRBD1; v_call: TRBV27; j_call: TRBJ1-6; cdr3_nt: TGTGCCAGCAGTCCGGGGACAGGGGACGTCTCCTATAATTCACCCCTCCACTTT; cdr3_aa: CASSPGTGDVSYNSPLHF
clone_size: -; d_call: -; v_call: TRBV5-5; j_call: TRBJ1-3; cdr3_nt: TGTGCCAGCAGCTCCGGACCGCCGGGAGGAAACACCATATATTTT; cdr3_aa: CASSSGPPGGNTIYF
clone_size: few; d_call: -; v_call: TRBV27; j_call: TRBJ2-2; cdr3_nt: TGTGCCAGCAGTCCGACGGACGGCGGGGAGCTGTTTTTT; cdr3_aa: CASSPTDGGELFF
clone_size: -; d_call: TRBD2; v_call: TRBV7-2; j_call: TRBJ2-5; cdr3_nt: TGTGCCAGCAGCCGGAGGACTAGCGGCTTTCAAGAGACCCAGTACTTC; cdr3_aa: CASSRRTSGFQETQYF
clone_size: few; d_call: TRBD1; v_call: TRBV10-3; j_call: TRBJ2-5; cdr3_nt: TGTGCCATCAGTGAGACAAACCGGGACAGGGGAAAGTTC; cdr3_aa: CAISETNRDRGKF
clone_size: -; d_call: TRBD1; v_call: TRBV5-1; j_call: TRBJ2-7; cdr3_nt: TGCGCCAGCAGCTTGGTGTCAGGGGGCAGGAAGTACGAGCAGTACTTC; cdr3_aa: CASSLVSGGRKYEQYF
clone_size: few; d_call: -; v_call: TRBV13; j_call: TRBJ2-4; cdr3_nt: TGTGCCAGCAGCTCTGTAGACAGAATTCAGTACTTC; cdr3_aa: CASSSVDRIQYF
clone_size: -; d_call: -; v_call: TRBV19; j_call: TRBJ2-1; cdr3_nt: TGTGCCAGTAGTATCTGGGCCGGGAGCGTCAATGAGCAGTTCTTC; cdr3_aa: CASSIWAGSVNEQFF
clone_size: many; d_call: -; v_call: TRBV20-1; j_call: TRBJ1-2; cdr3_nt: TGCAGTGCTACCGGGGGGGCCGACTATGGCTACACCTTC; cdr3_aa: CSATGGADYGYTF
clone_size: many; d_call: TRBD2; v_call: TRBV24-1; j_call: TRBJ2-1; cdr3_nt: TGTGCCACCAGTGACTCTTATGGACTAGCGGGACCTCAGTTCTTC; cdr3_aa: CATSDSYGLAGPQFF
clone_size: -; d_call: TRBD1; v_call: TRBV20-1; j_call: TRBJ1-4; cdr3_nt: TGCAGTGCTAGAGATCTCGTGGACAGGGGTGAAAAACTGTTTTTT; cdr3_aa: CSARDLVDRGEKLFF
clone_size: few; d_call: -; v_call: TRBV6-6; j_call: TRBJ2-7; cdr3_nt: TGTGCCAGCGTAGGGGTATCCTACGAGCAGTACTTC; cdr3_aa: CASVGVSYEQYF
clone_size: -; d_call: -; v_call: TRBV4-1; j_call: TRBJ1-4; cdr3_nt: TGCGCCAGCAGCCAACCACCTTGGGTATCAGCAACTAATGAAAAACTGTTTTTT; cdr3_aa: CASSQPPWVSATNEKLFF
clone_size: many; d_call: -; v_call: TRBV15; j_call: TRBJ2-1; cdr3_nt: TGTGCCACCAGCATAGACGGGTCATGGAATGAGCAGTTCTTC; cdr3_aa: CATSIDGSWNEQFF
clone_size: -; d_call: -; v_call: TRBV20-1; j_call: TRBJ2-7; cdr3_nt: TGCAGTGCTAGAGGCAAGACTTACTCCTACGAGCAGTACTTC; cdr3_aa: CSARGKTYSYEQYF
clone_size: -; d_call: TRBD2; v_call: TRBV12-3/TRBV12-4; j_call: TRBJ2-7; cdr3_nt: TGTGCCAGCACCCCGGGACTAGCGGGAGCGTGGGAGCAGTACTTC; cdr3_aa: CASTPGLAGAWEQYF
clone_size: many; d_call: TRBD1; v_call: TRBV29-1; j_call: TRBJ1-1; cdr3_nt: TGCAGCGTTGATGGGGCAGGGGGGACTGAAGCTTTCTTT; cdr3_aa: CSVDGAGGTEAFF
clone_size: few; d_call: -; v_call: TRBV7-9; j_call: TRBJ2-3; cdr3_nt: TGTGCCAGCAGCTTGGGAAGGACGCCAAAGGCAGATACGCAGTATTTT; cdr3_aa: CASSLGRTPKADTQYF
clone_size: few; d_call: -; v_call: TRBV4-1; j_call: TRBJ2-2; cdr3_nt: TGCGCCAGCAGCCAATCCCCGGGCGGCGGGGAGCTGTTTTTT; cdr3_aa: CASSQSPGGGELFF
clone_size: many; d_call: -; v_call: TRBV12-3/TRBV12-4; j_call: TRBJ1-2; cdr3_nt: TGTGCCAGCAGTTTAGAATTATATGGCTACACCTTC; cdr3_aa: CASSLELYGYTF
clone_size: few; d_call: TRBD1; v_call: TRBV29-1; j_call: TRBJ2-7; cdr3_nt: TGCAGCGTTGTGTTGGGACAGGCGGCCTACGAGCAGTACTTC; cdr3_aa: CSVVLGQAAYEQYF
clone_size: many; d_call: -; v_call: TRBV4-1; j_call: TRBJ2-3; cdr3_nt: TGCGCCAGCAGCCAGGACCCGAGTTTGGATACGCAGTATTTT; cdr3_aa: CASSQDPSLDTQYF
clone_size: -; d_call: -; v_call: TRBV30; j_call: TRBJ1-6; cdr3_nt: TGTGCCGGGAGTGACAGCGGGAATTCACCCCTCCACTTT; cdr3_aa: CAGSDSGNSPLHF
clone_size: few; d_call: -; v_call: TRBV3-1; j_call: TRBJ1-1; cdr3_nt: TGTGCCAGCAGCCAAACGAGCGGGGACACTGAAGCTTTCTTT; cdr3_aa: CASSQTSGDTEAFF
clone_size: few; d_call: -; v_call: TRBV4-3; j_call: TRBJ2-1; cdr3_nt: TGCGCCAGCAGCCAAGAAGTGTTGAATGAGCAGTTCTTC; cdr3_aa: CASSQEVLNEQFF